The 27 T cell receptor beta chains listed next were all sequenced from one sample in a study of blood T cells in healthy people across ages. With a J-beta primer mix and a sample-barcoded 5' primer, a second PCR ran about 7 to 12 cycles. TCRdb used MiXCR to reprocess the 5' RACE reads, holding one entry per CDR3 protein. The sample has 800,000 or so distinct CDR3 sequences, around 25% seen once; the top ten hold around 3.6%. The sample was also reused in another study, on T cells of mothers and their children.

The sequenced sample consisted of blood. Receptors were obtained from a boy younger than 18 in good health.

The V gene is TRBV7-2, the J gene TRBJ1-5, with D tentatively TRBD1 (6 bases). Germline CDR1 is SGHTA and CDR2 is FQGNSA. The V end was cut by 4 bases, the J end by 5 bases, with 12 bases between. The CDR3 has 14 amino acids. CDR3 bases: TGTGCCAGCAGCTACCGGGACATTGATCAGCCCCAGCATTTT. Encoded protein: CASSYRDIDQPQHF.

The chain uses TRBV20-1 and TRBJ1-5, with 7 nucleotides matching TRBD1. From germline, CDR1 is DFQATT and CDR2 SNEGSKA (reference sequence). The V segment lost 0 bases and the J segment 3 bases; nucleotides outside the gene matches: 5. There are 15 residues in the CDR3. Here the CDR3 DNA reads TGCAGTGCTAGAGATAGGGGACAGCCCAATCAGCCCCAGCATTTT. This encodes CSARDRGQPNQPQHF.

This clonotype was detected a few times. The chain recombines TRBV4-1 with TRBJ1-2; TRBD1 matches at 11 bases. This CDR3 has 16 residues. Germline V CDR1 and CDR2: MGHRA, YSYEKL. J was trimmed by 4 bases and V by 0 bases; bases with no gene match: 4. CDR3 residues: CASSQEGQGAFYGYTF. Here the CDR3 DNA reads TGCGCCAGCAGCCAAGAAGGACAGGGGGCTTTCTATGGCTACACCTTC.

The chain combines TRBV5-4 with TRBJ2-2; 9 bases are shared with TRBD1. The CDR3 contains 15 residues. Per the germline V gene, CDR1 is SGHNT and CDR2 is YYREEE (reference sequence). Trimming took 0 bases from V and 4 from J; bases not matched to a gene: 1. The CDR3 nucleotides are TGTGCCAGCAGCTTGGAGACAGGGGGCACCGGGGAGCTGTTTTTT. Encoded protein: CASSLETGGTGELFF.

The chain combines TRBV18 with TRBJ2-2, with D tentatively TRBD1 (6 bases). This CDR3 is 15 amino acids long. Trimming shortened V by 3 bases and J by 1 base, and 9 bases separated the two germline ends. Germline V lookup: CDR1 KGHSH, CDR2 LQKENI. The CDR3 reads CASSPGTRNTGELFF. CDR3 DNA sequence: TGTGCCAGCTCACCGGGGACAAGGAACACCGGGGAGCTGTTTTTT.

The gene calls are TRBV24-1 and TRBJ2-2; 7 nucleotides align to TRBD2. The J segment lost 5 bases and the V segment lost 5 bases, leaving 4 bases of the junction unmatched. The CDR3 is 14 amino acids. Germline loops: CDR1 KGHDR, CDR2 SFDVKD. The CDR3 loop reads CATSVQGGTGELFF. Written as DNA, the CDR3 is TGTGCCACCAGTGTGCAGGGAGGGACCGGGGAGCTGTTTTTT.

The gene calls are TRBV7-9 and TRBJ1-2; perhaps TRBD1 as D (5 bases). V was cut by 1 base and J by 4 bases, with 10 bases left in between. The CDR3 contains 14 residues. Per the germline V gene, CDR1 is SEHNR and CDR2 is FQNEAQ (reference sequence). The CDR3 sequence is CASSLGQTIYGYTF. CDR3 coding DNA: TGTGCCAGCAGCTTAGGACAGACGATCTATGGCTACACCTTC.

As DNA, the CDR3 is TGCGCCAGCAGCTTGGTTTTCGGGGGATCCTATGGCTACACCTTC. It yields the protein CASSLVFGGSYGYTF. The chain employs TRBV5-1 and TRBJ1-2, with a tentative D call TRBD1 (5 bases). The CDR3 extends over 15 amino acids. Germline CDR1 reads SGHRS; CDR2 reads YFSETQ. The V gene lost 0 bases and the J gene lost 4 bases, with 13 bases spanning the gap.

CDR3 bases: TGTGCCAGCAGCCCACCCCCTAGCGGGAGGCACCAGCTGGGTGAGCAGTTCTTC. It encodes CASSPPPSGRHQLGEQFF. The rearrangement uses TRBV12-3 or TRBV12-4 and TRBJ2-1, with 11 bases lining up with TRBD2. After removal of 6 bases from V and 9 bases from J, the junction contained 19 bases not matched to a gene. CDR3 size: 18 residues.

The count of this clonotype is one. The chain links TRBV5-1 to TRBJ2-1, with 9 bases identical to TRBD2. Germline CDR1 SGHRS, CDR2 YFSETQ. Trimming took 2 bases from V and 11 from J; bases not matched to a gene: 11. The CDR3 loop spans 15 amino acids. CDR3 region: CASSFGGGAGRQQFF. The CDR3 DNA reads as TGCGCCAGCAGCTTTGGCGGGGGGGCCGGTCGCCAGCAGTTCTTC. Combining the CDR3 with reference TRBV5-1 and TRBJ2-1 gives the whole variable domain KAGVTQTPRYLIKTRGQQVTLSCSPISGHRSVSWYQQTPGQGLQFLFEYFSETQRNKGNFPGRFSGRQFSNSRSEMNVSTLELGDSALYLCASSFGGGAGRQQFFGPGTRLTVL.

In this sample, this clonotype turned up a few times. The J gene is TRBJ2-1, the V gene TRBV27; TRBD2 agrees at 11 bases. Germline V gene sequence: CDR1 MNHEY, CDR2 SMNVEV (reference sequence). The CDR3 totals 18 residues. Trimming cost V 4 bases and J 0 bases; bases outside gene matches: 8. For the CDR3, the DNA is TGTGCCAGCAGTTCACTAGCGGGGGCCCTACACTCCTACAATGAGCAGTTCTTC. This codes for CASSSLAGALHSYNEQFF.

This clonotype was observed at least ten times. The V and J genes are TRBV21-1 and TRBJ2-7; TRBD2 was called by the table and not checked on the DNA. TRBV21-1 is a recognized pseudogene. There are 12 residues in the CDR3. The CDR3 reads CATPARPYEQYF. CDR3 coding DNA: TGTGCCACGCCGGCCCGTCCCTACGAGCAGTACTTC.

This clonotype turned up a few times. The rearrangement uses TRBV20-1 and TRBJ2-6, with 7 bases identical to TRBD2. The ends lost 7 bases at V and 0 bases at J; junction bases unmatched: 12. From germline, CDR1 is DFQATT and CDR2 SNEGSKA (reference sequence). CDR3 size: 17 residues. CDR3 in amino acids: CSGSGITKSSGANVLTF. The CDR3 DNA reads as TGCAGTGGCAGCGGGATTACGAAAAGCTCTGGGGCCAACGTCCTGACTTTC.

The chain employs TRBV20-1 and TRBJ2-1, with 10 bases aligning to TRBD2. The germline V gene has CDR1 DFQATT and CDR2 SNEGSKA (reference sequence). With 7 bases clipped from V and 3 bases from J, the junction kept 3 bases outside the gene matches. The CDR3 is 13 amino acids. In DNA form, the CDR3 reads TGCAGTGTAGCGGGGGGATACTACAATGAGCAGTTCTTC. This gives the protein CSVAGGYYNEQFF.

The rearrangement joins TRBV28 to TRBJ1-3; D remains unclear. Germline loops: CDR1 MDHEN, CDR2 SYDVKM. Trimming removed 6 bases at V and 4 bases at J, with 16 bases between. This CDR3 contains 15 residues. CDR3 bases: TGTGCCAGCAGGTCGAAGGGTGTCTCCGGAAACACCATATATTTT. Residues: CASRSKGVSGNTIYF.

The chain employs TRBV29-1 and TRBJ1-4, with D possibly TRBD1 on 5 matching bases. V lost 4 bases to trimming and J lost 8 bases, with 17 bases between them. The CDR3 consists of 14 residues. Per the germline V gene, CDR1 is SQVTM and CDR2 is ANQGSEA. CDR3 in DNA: TGCAGCGTTGGGAGTCGGGGCCGAGGAGAAAAACTGTTTTTT. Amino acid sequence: CSVGSRGRGEKLFF.

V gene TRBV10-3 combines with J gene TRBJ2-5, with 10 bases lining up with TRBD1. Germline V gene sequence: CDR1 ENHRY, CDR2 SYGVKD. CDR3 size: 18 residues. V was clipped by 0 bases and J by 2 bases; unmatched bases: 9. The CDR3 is CAISESKVWDRGQETQYF. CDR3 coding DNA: TGTGCCATCAGTGAGTCGAAGGTTTGGGACAGGGGACAAGAGACCCAGTACTTC.

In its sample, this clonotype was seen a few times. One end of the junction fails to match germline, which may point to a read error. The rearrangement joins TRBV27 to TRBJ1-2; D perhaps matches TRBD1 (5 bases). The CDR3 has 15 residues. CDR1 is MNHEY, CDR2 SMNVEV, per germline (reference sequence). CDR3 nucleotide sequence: TGTGCCAGCAGTCGGACGGGCAACCGGGGCTATGGCAACACCTTC. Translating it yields CASSRTGNRGYGNTF.

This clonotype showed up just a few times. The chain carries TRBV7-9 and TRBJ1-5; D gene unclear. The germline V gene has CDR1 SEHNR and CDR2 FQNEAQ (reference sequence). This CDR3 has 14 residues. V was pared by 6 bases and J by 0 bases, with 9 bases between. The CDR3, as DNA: TGTGCCAGCAGTGAAACTTATAGCAATCAGCCCCAGCATTTT. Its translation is CASSETYSNQPQHF.

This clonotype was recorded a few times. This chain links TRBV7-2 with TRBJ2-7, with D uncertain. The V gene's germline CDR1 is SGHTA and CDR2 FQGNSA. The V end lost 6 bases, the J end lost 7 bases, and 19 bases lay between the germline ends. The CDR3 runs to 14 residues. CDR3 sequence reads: CASRPGKARWEQYF. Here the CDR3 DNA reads TGTGCCAGCAGGCCAGGAAAGGCTCGCTGGGAGCAGTACTTC.

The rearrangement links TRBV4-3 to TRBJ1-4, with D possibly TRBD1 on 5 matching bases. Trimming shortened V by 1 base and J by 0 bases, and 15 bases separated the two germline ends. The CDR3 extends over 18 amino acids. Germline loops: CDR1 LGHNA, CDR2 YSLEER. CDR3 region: CASSQAAGPKATNEKLFF. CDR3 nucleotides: TGCGCCAGCAGCCAAGCGGCGGGGCCGAAAGCAACTAATGAAAAACTGTTTTTT.

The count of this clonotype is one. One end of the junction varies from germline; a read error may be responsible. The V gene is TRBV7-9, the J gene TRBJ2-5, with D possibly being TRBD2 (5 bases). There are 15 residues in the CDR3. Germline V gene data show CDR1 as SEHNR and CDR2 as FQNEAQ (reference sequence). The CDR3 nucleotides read TGCGCCAGCAGCCAATGGGGAGCTGCGGGAGAGACCCAGTACTTC. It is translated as CASSQWGAAGETQYF.

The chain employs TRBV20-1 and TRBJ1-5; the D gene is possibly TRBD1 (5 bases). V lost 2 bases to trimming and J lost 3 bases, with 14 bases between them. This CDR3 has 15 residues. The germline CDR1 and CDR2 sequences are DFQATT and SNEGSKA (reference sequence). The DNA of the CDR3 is TGCAGTGCTAGAAACCGGGACGGATTCAATCAGCCCCAGCATTTT. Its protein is CSARNRDGFNQPQHF.

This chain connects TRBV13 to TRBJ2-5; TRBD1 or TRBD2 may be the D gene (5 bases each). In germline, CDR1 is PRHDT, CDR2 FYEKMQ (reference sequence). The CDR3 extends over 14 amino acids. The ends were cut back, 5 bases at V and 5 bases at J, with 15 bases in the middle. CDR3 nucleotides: TGTGCCAGCAGCCAGGGCGGACTCAAGGAGACCCAGTACTTC. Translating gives CASSQGGLKETQYF. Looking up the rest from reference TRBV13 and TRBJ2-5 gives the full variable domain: AAGVIQSPRHLIKEKRETATLKCYPIPRHDTVYWYQQGPGQDPQFLISFYEKMQSDKGSIPDRFSAQQFSDYHSELNMSSLELGDSALYFCASSQGGLKETQYFGPGTRLLVL.

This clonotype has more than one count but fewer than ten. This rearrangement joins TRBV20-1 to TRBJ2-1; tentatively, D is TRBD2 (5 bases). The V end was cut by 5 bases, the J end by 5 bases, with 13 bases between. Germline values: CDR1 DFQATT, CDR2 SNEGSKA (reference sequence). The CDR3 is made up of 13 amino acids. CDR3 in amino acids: CSALGVGDNEQFF. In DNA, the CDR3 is TGCAGTGCTCTCGGGGTCGGTGACAATGAGCAGTTCTTC.

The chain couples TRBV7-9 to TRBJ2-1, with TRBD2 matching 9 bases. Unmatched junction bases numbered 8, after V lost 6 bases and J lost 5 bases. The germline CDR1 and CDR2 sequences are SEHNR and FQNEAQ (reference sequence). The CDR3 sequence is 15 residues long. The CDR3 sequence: CASSEVRLADNEQFF. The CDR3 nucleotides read TGTGCCAGCAGTGAAGTGCGACTAGCGGACAATGAGCAGTTCTTC.

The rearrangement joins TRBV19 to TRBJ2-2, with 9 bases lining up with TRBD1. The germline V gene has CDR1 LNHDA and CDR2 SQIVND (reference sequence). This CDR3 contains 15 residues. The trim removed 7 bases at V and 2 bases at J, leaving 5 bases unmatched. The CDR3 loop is CASTGTGFNTGELFF. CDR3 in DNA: TGTGCCAGTACTGGGACAGGGTTCAACACCGGGGAGCTGTTTTTT. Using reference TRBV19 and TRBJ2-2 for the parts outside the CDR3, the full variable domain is DGGITQSPKYLFRKEGQNVTLSCEQNLNHDAMYWYRQDPGQGLRLIYYSQIVNDFQKGDIAEGYSVSREKKESFPLTVTSAQKNPTAFYLCASTGTGFNTGELFFGEGSRLTVL.